This T cell receptor beta chain was sequenced during a study of CD8 T cells in ankylosing spondylitis. Overall study findings and caveats: According to the report, clones linked to the disease were significantly enriched in matched synovial fluid samples taken from ankylosing spondylitis patients. One TCR beta motif, made up of under ten highly homologous variants, appeared characteristic of ankylosing spondylitis blood.

The V end was cut by 1 base, the J end by 3 bases, with 15 bases between. In germline, CDR1 is KGHSH, CDR2 LQKENI. The CDR3 is 16 residues long. A quantitative 5'-RACE method, one with molecular barcodes, was used to make TCR beta libraries. TCRdb processed the 5' RACE reads anew with MiXCR; each CDR3 protein has one entry. The sample includes about 340,000 distinct CDR3 sequences, roughly 14% of them seen just once. As for this clonotype: Its antigen is unknown.

This receptor was obtained from a male donor with ankylosing spondylitis or in good health (not recorded which). The V gene is TRBV18, the J gene TRBJ1-1; TRBD1 is a possible D gene (6 bases). Sequencing was done on a sample of blood, either unsorted or a sorted T cell fraction (not recorded which). The CDR3: CASSPLFPGDYTEAFF. The CDR3 coding sequence is TGTGCCAGCTCACCACTGTTTCCAGGGGATTACACTGAAGCTTTCTTT.